A selection of T cell receptor beta chains follows, all from one sample in a study of cytomegalovirus exposure and HLA in healthy donors. Some clones are missing from TCRdb's copy, which holds only in-frame ones; the method was immunoSEQ multiplex PCR. The table lists around 100,000 clones, 79% of them singletons, with 2.5% to 3.5% in the top ten. Sample: PBMCs. These receptors all stem from a woman aged 40 to 49 in good health and CMV-seronegative. CDR3s include the opening cysteine and the closing phenylalanine or tryptophan. The D gene is left open where the match is weak. Size is omitted from some rows. Given values are once, few, many or a class for expanded clones.

>TRBJ1-1|TRBV7-2|NA|NA
TGTGCCAGCACCCTTATGACAGCTATGAACACTGAAGCTTTCTTT
CASTLMTAMNTEAFF
>TRBJ2-3|TRBV6-1|NA|NA
TGTGCCAGCAGTGAAGTCCAGCGGGGCACAGATACGCAGTATTTT
CASSEVQRGTDTQYF
>TRBJ2-1|TRBV4-2|TRBD2|NA
TGTGCCAGCAGCCAAGATGCGAGCGGGAGGGTGACTGAGCAGTTCTTC
CASSQDASGRVTEQFF
>TRBJ2-2|TRBV7-6|NA|few
TGTGCCAGCAGCTTAGGACAGCCTAACACCGGGGAGCTGTTTTTT
CASSLGQPNTGELFF
>TRBJ2-1|TRBV28|NA|few
TGTGCCAGCAGTCCTTCGTTGTCCCCCTACAATGAGCAGTTCTTC
CASSPSLSPYNEQFF
>TRBJ2-2|TRBV12-5|NA|once
TGTGCTAGTGGTATACAGGGAGTGGTAAACACCGGGGAGCTGTTTTTT
CASGIQGVVNTGELFF
>TRBJ1-1|TRBV19|TRBD1|once
TGTGCCAGTAGTGGGAACCGGGACAGGGGAACGAACACTGAAGCTTTCTTT
CASSGNRDRGTNTEAFF
>TRBJ1-5|TRBV28|TRBD1|NA
TGTGCCAGCAGTACAGCGACAGGGGGCGCGTTTCAGCCCCAGCATTTT
CASSTATGGAFQPQHF
>TRBJ1-6|TRBV19|TRBD1|NA
TGTGCCAGTAGTATGGGGACAGGGGTTAATTCACCCCTCCACTTT
CASSMGTGVNSPLHF
>TRBJ2-5|TRBV28|TRBD1|NA
TGTGCCAGCTCTGGGACAGGGGCGACACAAGAGACCCAGTACTTC
CASSGTGATQETQYF
>TRBJ2-1|TRBV5-1|TRBD2|NA
TGCGCCAGCAGCTTGGGGGTTTTGGCGGGAGGGCCTAGCTCCTACAATGAGCAGTTCTTC
CASSLGVLAGGPSSYNEQFF
>TRBJ1-1|TRBV7-2|NA|NA
TGTGCCAGCAGCTTAGCCTCAGGGCGGACCACTGAAGCTTTCTTT
CASSLASGRTTEAFF
>TRBJ1-1|TRBV4-3|TRBD1|NA
TGCGCCAGCAGCCAAGATGGGGCAGGGGGCGCGAGTACTGAAGCTTTCTTT
CASSQDGAGGASTEAFF
>TRBJ1-1|TRBV29-1|NA|NA
TGCAGCGTTGAATATGGGGCGGCCACTGAAGCTTTCTTT
CSVEYGAATEAFF
>TRBJ1-2|TRBV7-9|NA|few
TGTGCCATTCCGGAACGGCAGCGACTCTATGGCTACACCTTC
CAIPERQRLYGYTF
>TRBJ2-7|TRBV11-2|TRBD1|few
TGTGCCAGCAGCTTACTGGACAGGGTTATCTCCTACGAGCAGTACTTC
CASSLLDRVISYEQYF
>TRBJ1-3|TRBV7-9|TRBD1|NA
TGTGCCAGCAGCCACCTACGGGACAGGGCTGGAAACACCATATATTTT
CASSHLRDRAGNTIYF
>TRBJ2-7|TRBV19|NA|NA
TGTGCCAGTAGTATGGGCAGGGCCTACGAGCAGTACTTC
CASSMGRAYEQYF
>TRBJ1-1|TRBV5-5|TRBD1|NA
TGTGCCAGCAGCTTGTCCCCGGGACAGGGTTCGTCTGAAGCTTTCTTT
CASSLSPGQGSSEAFF
>TRBJ2-7|TRBV7-2|TRBD2|NA
TGTGCCAGCAGCCAGACTAGCGGGAGGGCCCCCTACGAGCAGTACTTC
CASSQTSGRAPYEQYF
>TRBJ1-5|TRBV28|NA|NA
TGTGCCAGCACTCGCCGGGCAGGGGCATATAATCAGCCCCAGCATTTT
CASTRRAGAYNQPQHF
>TRBJ2-6|TRBV19|NA|NA
TGTGCCAGTACTAGGCAGGGCAGACGCTCTGGGGCCAACGTCCTGACTTTC
CASTRQGRRSGANVLTF
>TRBJ2-6|TRBV27|NA|NA
TGTGCCAGCTCTGAAGGGGCTGGGGCCAACGTCCTGACTTTC
CASSEGAGANVLTF
>TRBJ1-6|TRBV27|NA|NA
TGTGCCAGCAGTATAGGGGGTAAGACGCCCTATAATTCACCCCTCCACTTT
CASSIGGKTPYNSPLHF
>TRBJ2-7|TRBV5-8|NA|NA
TGTGCCAGCAGGAGGCGGGCGTCGGGTAGCTCCTACGAGCAGTACTTC
CASRRRASGSSYEQYF
>TRBJ1-5|TRBV30|NA|few
TGTGCCTGGAGCGAGCCTCACAATCAGCCCCAGCATTTT
CAWSEPHNQPQHF
>TRBJ1-1|TRBV19|NA|NA
TGTGCCAGTAGTATGCGTTGGACTGAAGCTTTCTTT
CASSMRWTEAFF
>TRBJ1-2|TRBV28|NA|NA
TGTGCCAGCAGTTTGCTAGCAGCCTCTAACTATGGCTACACCTTC
CASSLLAASNYGYTF
>TRBJ2-7|TRBV5-1|NA|few
TGCGCCAGCAGGAGGCGGGACTCCGGGTCTTACGAGCAGTACTTC
CASRRRDSGSYEQYF
>TRBJ2-5|TRBV7-8|TRBD2|NA
TGTGCCAGCAGCTTAGGACTAGCTGAAGAGACCCAGTACTTC
CASSLGLAEETQYF
>TRBJ1-5|TRBV4-1|TRBD1|NA
TGCGCCAGCACCCTAACAGGGGGCAACAATCAGCCCCAGCATTTT
CASTLTGGNNQPQHF
>TRBJ1-1|TRBV19|TRBD1|NA
TGTGCCAGTAGGGGCAGGGGGTTGGAGACTGAAGCTTTCTTT
CASRGRGLETEAFF
>TRBJ1-2|TRBV28|TRBD1|NA
TGTGCCAGCATCCTAAACGGGGGACAGGGGTCTCGTGGCTACACCTTC
CASILNGGQGSRGYTF
>TRBJ2-3|TRBV4-1|TRBD2|NA
TGCGCCAGCAGCCACCAAAGCGGGGGCGCAGATACGCAGTATTTT
CASSHQSGGADTQYF
>TRBJ1-5|TRBV7-2|NA|NA
TGTGCCAGCAGCTTAGAGGGCAGGGAGGGCCAGCCCCAGCATTTT
CASSLEGREGQPQHF
>TRBJ2-3|TRBV25-1|TRBD2|NA
TGTGCCAGCAGTGAATATAATGGTGGCGGGGGGGCCGCGGATACGCAGTATTTT
CASSEYNGGGGAADTQYF
>TRBJ1-1|TRBV28|NA|NA
TGTGCCACCGAGGACAGGAACACTGAAGCTTTCTTT
CATEDRNTEAFF
>TRBJ2-1|TRBV18|NA|NA
TGTGCCAGCTCACCCCGAGGGCAAGATGAGCAGTTCTTC
CASSPRGQDEQFF
>TRBJ2-1|TRBV9|NA|few
TGTGCCAGCAGCACCCTAGCCACCCACTCCTACAATGAGCAGTTCTTC
CASSTLATHSYNEQFF
>TRBJ1-5|TRBV6-5|NA|NA
TGTGCCAGCAGTCCTCGACAGGCCAATCAGCCCCAGCATTTT
CASSPRQANQPQHF
>TRBJ1-2|TRBV4-3|NA|NA
TGCGCCAGCAGCCAAGATGATAAGAGCCTTAACTATGGCTACACCTTC
CASSQDDKSLNYGYTF
>TRBJ1-4|TRBV28|NA|NA
TGTGCCAGCAGCCTGGCTATGGGGGGGGGTGAAAAACTGTTTTTT
CASSLAMGGGEKLFF
>TRBJ2-7|TRBV19|TRBD2|NA
TGTGCCAGTAGTATCGAGCTAGCGGGAGTTAGCGAGCAGTACTTC
CASSIELAGVSEQYF
>TRBJ1-2|TRBV19|TRBD1|few
TGTGCCAGTAGTAAGGTGGACAGGGTTCACTATGGCTACACCTTC
CASSKVDRVHYGYTF
>TRBJ1-3|TRBV19|TRBD1|NA
TGTGCCAGTAGTTTCGGACAGGGGGGCCTTGGAAACACCATATATTTT
CASSFGQGGLGNTIYF
>TRBJ2-7|TRBV6-5|NA|NA
TGTGCCAGCAGTTACTCGCCTACCACCTACGAGCAGTACTTC
CASSYSPTTYEQYF
>TRBJ1-5|TRBV7-9|TRBD1|NA
TGTGCCAGCAGCTTAGTGGCCGGGACAGATAGCAATCAGCCCCAGCATTTT
CASSLVAGTDSNQPQHF
>TRBJ2-2|TRBV9|TRBD1|NA
TGTGCCAGCAGCATACAGGGGGCGAACACCGGGGAGCTGTTTTTT
CASSIQGANTGELFF
>TRBJ2-2|TRBV7-8|NA|NA
TGTGCCAGCAGCCTATTGAGCGGGGAGCTGTTTTTT
CASSLLSGELFF
>TRBJ2-6|TRBV15|NA|NA
TGTGCCACCAGCAGCCGCCTGATAGACTCTGGGGCCAACGTCCTGACTTTC
CATSSRLIDSGANVLTF
>TRBJ1-1|TRBV2|TRBD1|NA
TGTGCCAGCAGTGTAGACAGGGACGGTGGCACTGAAGCTTTCTTT
CASSVDRDGGTEAFF
>TRBJ1-1|TRBV18|NA|NA
TGTGCCAGCTCACCATCTGCAGGGAACACTGAAGCTTTCTTT
CASSPSAGNTEAFF
>TRBJ1-6|TRBV7-6|TRBD1|NA
TGTGCCAGCAGCTTCGGGGACAGCGGCAATTTAAATTCACCCCTCCACTTT
CASSFGDSGNLNSPLHF
>TRBJ1-2|TRBV6-1|TRBD1|NA
TGTGCCAGCACCCTGGACAGGAACTATGGCTACACCTTC
CASTLDRNYGYTF
>TRBJ2-2|TRBV7-2|TRBD2|NA
TGTGCCAGCAGCTTAGAGGTAGCGGGGGGTACGAACACCGGGGAGCTGTTTTTT
CASSLEVAGGTNTGELFF
>TRBJ1-1|TRBV19|NA|NA
TGTGCCAGTAGTATAGTATGGCAAACGAACACTGAAGCTTTCTTT
CASSIVWQTNTEAFF